Presented here are 8 T cell receptor beta chains from one specimen sequenced in a study of blood T cell repertoires in COVID-19. Profiled with immunoSEQ multiplex PCR; TCRdb holds only in-frame clones, not every one. The data show roughly 140,000 clones, with about four fifths seen just once and 3.7% held by the top ten. The sample comprised peripheral blood. The receptors originated from an elderly woman with acute or convalescent COVID-19.

V and J are TRBV5-1 and TRBJ2-1; 8 positions agree with TRBD2. Germline V gene data show CDR1 as SGHRS and CDR2 as YFSETQ. The CDR3 contains 15 residues. With 5 bases clipped from V and 3 bases from J, the junction kept 7 bases outside the gene matches. CDR3 region: CASRVSGTGYNEQFF. The CDR3 nucleotides read TGCGCCAGCAGGGTTAGCGGGACCGGCTACAATGAGCAGTTCTTC.

The chain carries TRBV10-3 and TRBJ2-3; 9 bases match TRBD2. CDR1 and CDR2 from the germline V gene are ENHRY and SYGVKD. J gave up 3 bases and V 6 bases, and 10 bases lay outside the gene matches. This CDR3 is built from 16 residues. The CDR3 protein is CAISPQASGKTDTQYF. In nucleotides, the CDR3 is TGTGCCATCAGCCCCCAGGCTAGCGGGAAAACAGATACGCAGTATTTT.

The chain employs TRBV7-9 and TRBJ1-2; 9 nucleotides match TRBD1. The CDR3 loop spans 16 amino acids. V shed 3 bases and J 7 bases; nucleotides not matched to a gene: 12. CDR1 and CDR2 from the germline V gene are SEHNR and FQNEAQ (reference sequence). CDR3 region: CASSFRLSGQGFGYTF. Written as DNA, the CDR3 is TGTGCCAGCAGCTTTCGGTTGTCGGGACAGGGTTTTGGCTACACCTTC.

V and J are TRBV19 and TRBJ1-2, with D uncertain. Trimming removed 4 bases at V and 4 bases at J, with 7 bases between. CDR3 length: 12 residues. CDR1 and CDR2 (germline): LNHDA, SQIVND (reference sequence). In DNA, the CDR3 is TGTGCCAGTAGTAAAGACGGCTATGGCTACACCTTC. Amino acids: CASSKDGYGYTF.

This clone was seen a single time. The rearrangement joins TRBV9 to TRBJ2-3; no reliable D call. V shed 4 bases and J shed 0 bases, with 9 bases lying between them. The germline gives CDR1 SGDLS, CDR2 YYNGEE. The CDR3 is 14 residues long. CDR3 in DNA: TGTGCCAGCAGCCCCCCCCCTAGCACAGATACGCAGTATTTT. It codes for CASSPPPSTDTQYF.

The chain links TRBV2 to TRBJ1-3; no clear D gene. V lost 2 bases and J 0 bases, leaving 14 bases between the germline ends. Germline-derived CDR1 and CDR2 are SNHLY and FYNNEI. The CDR3 has 17 amino acids. CDR3 sequence (DNA): TGTGCCAGCAGTGAATTAAGTGGCGGCGCCTCTGGAAACACCATATATTTT. Amino acid sequence: CASSELSGGASGNTIYF.

The chain links TRBV19 to TRBJ1-5, with 10 bases fitting TRBD1. Germline values: CDR1 LNHDA, CDR2 SQIVND (reference sequence). This CDR3 region has 14 residues. V was clipped by 4 bases and J by 4 bases; unmatched bases: 1. CDR3 in amino acids: CASSRGQGNQPQHF. The CDR3 DNA is TGTGCCAGTAGTAGGGGACAGGGGAATCAGCCCCAGCATTTT.

As concerns this clone: Other DNA sequences in the same sample also yield this CDR3. CDR3 loop: CASSQAGTEAFF. The CDR3 nucleotides read TGTGCCAGCAGCCAAGCAGGGACTGAAGCTTTCTTT. The chain carries TRBV3-1 (or the pseudogene TRBV3-2) and TRBJ1-1; possible D gene TRBD1, 5 bases. This CDR3 contains 12 residues. Germline CDR1 and CDR2: LGHDT and YNNKEL (reference sequence). V lost 1 base to trimming and J lost 5 bases, with 5 bases between them.